A single sample is the source of the 25 T cell receptor beta chains below, sequenced in a study of shared clonotypes between healthy human individuals. Some clones are missing from TCRdb's copy, which holds only in-frame ones; the method was immunoSEQ multiplex PCR. In the table there are 1,500,000 or so clones, approximately 98.5% of which are singletons. The specimen was naive CD4+ T cells sorted from blood. Subset reported: CD45RA+ positively selected. These receptors were taken from a man aged 30 to 39 in good health.

The chain has TRBV2 and TRBJ2-5; D may correspond to TRBD1 or TRBD2 (5 bases each). Germline lookup yields CDR1 SNHLY and CDR2 FYNNEI. Trimming stripped 6 bases from V and 0 bases from J, with 14 bases between. This CDR3 has 15 residues. The CDR3, as DNA: TGTGCCAGCAGGAGGGGCAGAGGATACCAAGAGACCCAGTACTTC. It encodes CASRRGRGYQETQYF.

This chain links TRBV7-2 with TRBJ2-7, with D perhaps assigned TRBD1 or TRBD2 (5 bases each). The V gene's germline CDR1 is SGHTA and CDR2 FQGNSA. The CDR3 totals 14 residues. Trimming left V 6 bases short and J 6 bases short, with 18 bases between. The CDR3 DNA sequence: TGTGCCAGCAGGCCTGACTGGGGGTACGGCGAGCAGTACTTC. This codes for CASRPDWGYGEQYF.

The chain uses TRBV4-3 and TRBJ1-1; D unresolved. Germline CDR1 is LGHNA and CDR2 is YSLEER. The CDR3 spans 15 residues. Deletions cut 0 bases from V and 5 bases from J, with 13 bases between. CDR3 protein: CASSQDHGTRTEAFF. The CDR3 DNA is TGCGCCAGCAGCCAAGACCATGGCACGAGGACTGAAGCTTTCTTT.

The chain is built from TRBV30 and TRBJ1-2, with D perhaps TRBD1 (6 bases). Germline assignment: CDR1 GTSNPN and CDR2 SVGIG (reference sequence). V lost 3 bases, J lost 6 bases, and 11 bases lay in between. The CDR3 has 12 amino acids. The CDR3 DNA sequence: TGTGCCTGGAGCGGGGCAGGGGATGGCTACACCTTC. As protein: CAWSGAGDGYTF.

The CDR3 here is CATSRGPGLAGTGELFF. The CDR3 DNA reads TGTGCCACCAGCAGAGGCCCGGGACTAGCGGGCACCGGGGAGCTGTTTTTT. The V call is TRBV15, the J call TRBJ2-2, with TRBD2 matching over 12 bases. CDR1 is LNHNV, CDR2 YYDKDF, per germline (reference sequence). The trim removed 1 base at V and 4 bases at J, leaving 4 bases unmatched. The CDR3 consists of 17 residues.

This clone has a count of ten or more. The CDR3 DNA follows: TGTGCCAGCAGCTTCCAGAGCCCGAATTCAGGGAATGAGCAGTTCTTC. Residues: CASSFQSPNSGNEQFF. The V call is TRBV7-3, the J call TRBJ2-1, with a tentative D call TRBD1 (5 bases). Germline CDR1 is SGHTA and CDR2 is FQGTGA. The CDR3 length is 16 residues. Trimming left V 3 bases short and J 7 bases short, with 19 bases between.

This clone has just one count. Other DNA sequences in the sample encode the same CDR3. V and J are TRBV2 and TRBJ1-5, with a tentative D call TRBD1 (5 bases). The CDR3 runs 13 residues. V lost 3 bases, J lost 3 bases, and 6 bases lay in between. Germline loops: CDR1 SNHLY, CDR2 FYNNEI. The CDR3 sequence is CASSDRVNQPQHF. The CDR3 region has the DNA TGTGCCAGCAGTGACAGGGTCAATCAGCCCCAGCATTTT. The full variable domain, its missing parts supplied by reference TRBV2 and TRBJ1-5, is EPEVTQTPSHQVTQMGQEVILRCVPISNHLYFYWYRQILGQKVEFLVSFYNNEISEKSEIFDDQFSVERPDGSNFTLKIRSTKLEDSAMYFCASSDRVNQPQHFGDGTRLSIL.

The V and J genes are TRBV28 and TRBJ2-7; TRBD1 might be the D (6 bases). Trimming removed 5 bases from V and 5 bases from J, with 13 bases in between. This CDR3 contains 13 residues. In germline, CDR1 is MDHEN, CDR2 SYDVKM. The CDR3 DNA sequence: TGTGCCAGCAGTCAACAGGGAAGACACGAGCAGTACTTC. Protein: CASSQQGRHEQYF.

The rearrangement uses TRBV7-2 and TRBJ1-5, with TRBD1 as a possible D gene (5 bases). The CDR3 extends over 13 amino acids. Trimming took 0 bases from V and 7 from J, leaving 7 bases between them. Germline values: CDR1 SGHTA, CDR2 FQGNSA. The CDR3 here is CASSLAGPQPQHF. CDR3 in DNA: TGTGCCAGCAGCTTAGCGGGGCCCCAGCCCCAGCATTTT.

The chain is built from TRBV14 and TRBJ1-4, with D hard to call. Looked up from germline, CDR1 is SGHDN and CDR2 is FVKESK. The V end lost 6 bases, the J end lost 8 bases, and 25 bases lay between the germline ends. The CDR3 has 17 amino acids. The CDR3 loop reads CASSYSPVPTYGEKLFF. DNA for the CDR3: TGTGCCAGCAGTTACTCCCCGGTCCCAACCTACGGGGAAAAACTGTTTTTT. Full variable domain (missing parts from reference TRBV14 and TRBJ1-4): EAGVTQFPSHSVIEKGQTVTLRCDPISGHDNLYWYRRVMGKEIKFLLHFVKESKQDESGMPNNRFLAERTGGTYSTLKVQPAELEDSGVYFCASSYSPVPTYGEKLFFGSGTQLSVL.

The chain employs TRBV6-1 and TRBJ2-7; no definite D call. The V gene's germline CDR1 is MNHNS and CDR2 SASEGT. This CDR3 region has 15 residues. The V gene lost 4 bases and the J gene lost 0 bases, with 13 bases spanning the gap. The CDR3 region is CASSARAYSSYEQYF. CDR3 nucleotides: TGTGCCAGCAGTGCCCGGGCATACAGCTCCTACGAGCAGTACTTC.

This chain uses TRBV18 with TRBJ1-2; D is unresolved. The CDR3 extends over 13 amino acids. The V and J ends lost 3 bases and 4 bases respectively, with 9 bases between them. Germline-derived CDR1 and CDR2 are KGHSH and LQKENI. CDR3 in DNA: TGTGCCAGCTCACCGGGCAGTTTCTATGGCTACACCTTC. The encoded protein is CASSPGSFYGYTF.

This clone came up once. The rearrangement joins TRBV6-6 to TRBJ2-7, with no clear D. Germline V gives CDR1 MNHNY, CDR2 SVGAGI (reference sequence). CDR3 length: 12 amino acids. Between the trimmed V and J ends, which lost 0 bases and 6 bases, there was a span of 6 bases. Written as DNA, the CDR3 is TGTGCCAGCAGTTACTCGGAGTCCGAGCAGTACTTC. Residues: CASSYSESEQYF.

About this clone: The sample has other DNA sequences that encode this CDR3 too. V gene TRBV4-1 combines with J gene TRBJ2-5; 13 nucleotides match TRBD2. Germline trimming cut 1 base from V and 4 bases from J; bases unmatched to any gene: 0. The CDR3 is 15 residues long. The germline gives CDR1 MGHRA, CDR2 YSYEKL. The CDR3 sequence: CASSQGLAGGETQYF. DNA for the CDR3: TGCGCCAGCAGCCAAGGACTAGCGGGAGGAGAGACCCAGTACTTC.

V and J are TRBV19 and TRBJ1-1; 7 bases agree with TRBD1. The J segment lost 3 bases and the V segment lost 7 bases, leaving 8 bases of the junction unmatched. The CDR3 extends over 14 amino acids. Germline lookup yields CDR1 LNHDA and CDR2 SQIVND (reference sequence). CDR3 sequence: CASTEGGLYTEAFF. The DNA of the CDR3 is TGTGCCAGTACCGAAGGGGGCTTGTACACTGAAGCTTTCTTT.

J is TRBJ2-1 and V is TRBV2; maybe TRBD2 (6 bases). V was shortened by 6 bases and J by 6 bases, with 18 bases between the two germline ends. CDR1 is SNHLY and CDR2 is FYNNEI in the germline V gene. The CDR3 is made up of 15 amino acids. The CDR3 DNA follows: TGTGCCAGCAGGACCACTAGCATGATAGTCAATGAGCAGTTCTTC. It specifies CASRTTSMIVNEQFF.

Here the CDR3 DNA reads TGTGCCAGCAGCTATACTAGCGGCTCCTACGAGCAGTACTTC. As protein: CASSYTSGSYEQYF. The chain carries TRBV9 and TRBJ2-7; 8 bases align to TRBD2. The CDR3 consists of 14 residues. The V segment lost 4 bases and the J segment 0 bases; nucleotides outside the gene matches: 3. From germline, CDR1 is SGDLS and CDR2 YYNGEE.

This clone was counted once. The rearrangement joins TRBV28 to TRBJ2-6; no clear D gene. The V gene lost 4 bases and the J gene lost 2 bases, with 12 bases spanning the gap. The CDR3 has 16 amino acids. Germline V CDR1 and CDR2: MDHEN, SYDVKM. CDR3 sequence (DNA): TGTGCCAGCAGTTCTTGGGGTCCTGCTGGGGCCAACGTCCTGACTTTC. This translates into CASSSWGPAGANVLTF.

On this clone itself: Other nucleotide sequences from this sample produce the same CDR3. The rearrangement uses TRBV14 and TRBJ1-1; no firm D call. The CDR3 is 13 amino acids. Per germline, CDR1 SGHDN and CDR2 FVKESK. Trimming stripped 3 bases from V and 0 bases from J, with 5 bases between. The CDR3 reads CASSHHMNTEAFF. CDR3 in DNA: TGTGCCAGCAGCCATCACATGAACACTGAAGCTTTCTTT.

CDR3 region: CASSARDSRSSTDTQYF. In DNA, the CDR3 is TGTGCCAGCAGCGCACGGGACTCCCGATCTAGCACAGATACGCAGTATTTT. The chain couples TRBV7-3 to TRBJ2-3; D is perhaps TRBD2 (6 bases). This CDR3 is built from 17 residues. Germline V gene sequence: CDR1 SGHTA, CDR2 FQGTGA. V lost 5 bases, J lost 0 bases, and 18 bases lay in between.

The count of this clone is one. The V and J genes are TRBV4-2 and TRBJ1-1, with D perhaps matching TRBD1 (5 bases). V was cut by 5 bases and J by 8 bases, with 15 bases left in between. Germline V gene sequence: CDR1 LGHNA, CDR2 YNFKEQ. CDR3 size: 13 residues. The CDR3 DNA sequence: TGTGCCAGCAGCATAAACACGGGGGAGGAAGCTTTCTTT. Its protein is CASSINTGEEAFF.

This rearrangement joins TRBV5-1 to TRBJ1-5; TRBD1 matches at 12 bases. CDR1 SGHRS and CDR2 YFSETQ come from the germline V gene. This CDR3 spans 21 amino acids. V lost 7 bases and J lost 0; bases outside the gene matches: 20. The CDR3 region is CASGAPSQPGQGADSNQPQHF. Written as DNA, the CDR3 is TGCGCCAGCGGCGCTCCAAGTCAACCGGGACAGGGGGCCGATAGCAATCAGCCCCAGCATTTT.

This clone has a single count. Within the sample, other DNA sequences also encode this same CDR3. The rearrangement uses TRBV7-2 and TRBJ1-5; 7 positions agree with TRBD1. V lost 2 bases and J lost 6; bases outside the gene matches: 4. The CDR3 has 14 residues. Germline lookup yields CDR1 SGHTA and CDR2 FQGNSA. The CDR3 reads CASSLKGAGQPQHF. Here the CDR3 DNA reads TGTGCCAGCAGCTTAAAGGGGGCCGGTCAGCCCCAGCATTTT.

The V call is TRBV9, the J call TRBJ2-3; 12 bases line up with TRBD1. CDR3 length: 17 residues. The germline V gene has CDR1 SGDLS and CDR2 YYNGEE. Trimming removed 4 bases from V and 3 bases from J; junction bases left unmatched: 9. CDR3 loop: CASSSSGTGGGTDTQYF. The CDR3 DNA reads TGTGCCAGCAGCTCTAGCGGGACAGGGGGCGGAACAGATACGCAGTATTTT.

J is TRBJ2-5 and V is TRBV11-2, with 7 bases identical to TRBD1. The CDR3 is made up of 14 amino acids. Looked up from germline, CDR1 is SGHAT and CDR2 is FQNNGV. The trim removed 5 bases at V and 5 bases at J, leaving 8 bases unmatched. This chain's CDR3 is CASSPTGSGETQYF. The DNA of the CDR3 is TGTGCCAGCAGCCCGACAGGGTCGGGGGAGACCCAGTACTTC.